This T cell receptor (beta chain) derives from a study of cytomegalovirus exposure and HLA in healthy donors. Use of 60 Vbeta and 13 Jbeta primers characterized the PCR. In the original processing: Approximately 78 million unique TCR beta chains, roughly 11 million of them shared, were counted by a later analysis. Generated by immunoSEQ multiplex PCR, the TCRdb table keeps only in-frame clones and is missing some. D and trimming were read from the DNA, whereas the V and J calls and clone size are those reported in that table. The sample includes over 100,000 clones, about 79% of them seen just once. A word on this clone: What it binds is unknown.

The CDR3 runs to 16 residues. Study conclusions and caveats: Follow-up analysis found HLA locus-dependent TCR association rates, highest for DRB1 and lowest for HLA-C. Across donors, sequencing depth was assumed by presence/absence analyses to be roughly uniform.

This chain links TRBV12-2 with TRBJ2-2; the D call in the table, TRBD2, was not verified against the DNA. TRBV12-2 is recorded as a pseudogene. Sequenced input: PBMCs. The source of this sequence is a female donor in good health and CMV-seropositive. CDR3 region: CASRLLAGEFTGELFF. CDR3 coding DNA: TGTGCAAGTCGCCTTTTAGCGGGAGAATTTACCGGGGAGCTGTTTTTT.